A single sample is the source of the 29 T cell receptor beta chains below, sequenced in a study of T-cell reconstitution after alpha-beta-depleted transplantation in children. The library targeted TCRbeta and was prepared with unique molecular identifiers. From the PCR reads, TCRdb called clonotypes with MiXCR, one entry per CDR3 protein. The table lists around 680,000 distinct CDR3 sequences, over 15% of them singletons, with 1.1% in the top ten. The starting material was PBMCs from the stem cell graft donor, obtained from the stem cell graft. The receptors here all came from a human donor who donated a stem cell graft to a child with acute myeloid leukemia.

This clonotype was observed a few times. The chain combines TRBV6-2 or TRBV6-3 with TRBJ1-2, with a weak D call TRBD1 (6 bases). Trimming cost V 5 bases and J 1 base, with 8 bases left between them. Germline loops: CDR1 MNHEY, CDR2 SVGEGT. This CDR3 is 13 amino acids long. Written as DNA, the CDR3 is TGTGCCAGCAGTGGACAGAATAACTATGGCTACACCTTC. This sequence encodes CASSGQNNYGYTF.

This clonotype was seen at least ten times. The chain joins TRBV20-1 to TRBJ1-5, with a tentative D call TRBD1 (5 bases). This CDR3 comprises 13 residues. Germline lookup yields CDR1 DFQATT and CDR2 SNEGSKA (reference sequence). With 1 base removed from V and 7 bases from J, the gap between germline ends came to 11 bases. The CDR3 region has the DNA TGCAGTGCTAGAGGAGCAGGGCAGCAGCCCCAGCATTTT. It yields the protein CSARGAGQQPQHF.

The CDR3 sequence: CASSNTGLDDEKLFF. CDR3 sequence (DNA): TGTGCCAGCAGCAACACAGGGTTAGATGATGAAAAACTGTTTTTT. The chain joins TRBV11-2 to TRBJ1-4; D possibly corresponds to TRBD1 (6 bases). Trimming stripped 5 bases from V and 6 bases from J, with 16 bases between. The V gene's germline CDR1 is SGHAT and CDR2 FQNNGV. The CDR3 length is 15 residues. Using reference TRBV11-2 and TRBJ1-4 for the parts outside the CDR3, the full variable domain is EAGVAQSPRYKIIEKRQSVAFWCNPISGHATLYWYQQILGQGPKLLIQFQNNGVVDDSQLPKDRFSAERLKGVDSTLKIQPAKLEDSAVYLCASSNTGLDDEKLFFGSGTQLSVL.

This clonotype was seen at least ten times. V and J are TRBV5-1 and TRBJ1-1; D uncertain. Germline-derived CDR1 and CDR2 are SGHRS and YFSETQ. The CDR3 runs to 12 residues. V lost 0 bases, J lost 7 bases, and 7 bases lay in between. The CDR3, as DNA: TGCGCCAGCAGCTTGGTGGCAGATGAAGCTTTCTTT. Its protein is CASSLVADEAFF.

This clonotype was recorded a few times. This chain joins TRBV24-1 and TRBJ2-6; D uncertain. The V end lost 5 bases, the J end lost 0 bases, and 10 bases lay between the germline ends. In germline, CDR1 is KGHDR, CDR2 SFDVKD. The CDR3 length is 16 residues. CDR3 sequence reads: CATSVTDFSGANVLTF. In DNA form, the CDR3 reads TGTGCCACCAGTGTAACAGATTTCTCTGGGGCCAACGTCCTGACTTTC.

This clonotype occurred many times. This chain uses TRBV29-1 with TRBJ2-7; no definite D call. The V gene's germline CDR1 is SQVTM and CDR2 ANQGSEA. The CDR3 contains 12 residues. Deletions cut 2 bases from V and 4 bases from J, with 9 bases between. The CDR3 region has the DNA TGCAGCGTTGAAAACGAAGGATACGAGCAGTACTTC. Translating gives CSVENEGYEQYF.

The chain uses TRBV9 and TRBJ1-6; TRBD1 matches 9 bases. From germline, CDR1 is SGDLS and CDR2 YYNGEE. This CDR3 has 17 residues. V shed 3 bases and J 7 bases; nucleotides not matched to a gene: 11. The CDR3 loop reads CASSALSGQGVNSPLHF. The CDR3 nucleotides read TGTGCCAGCAGCGCACTCTCGGGACAGGGAGTCAATTCACCCCTCCACTTT. Variable domain in full (rest from reference TRBV9 and TRBJ1-6): DSGVTQTPKHLITATGQRVTLRCSPRSGDLSVYWYQQSLDQGLQFLIQYYNGEERAKGNILERFSAQQFPDLHSELNLSSLELGDSALYFCASSALSGQGVNSPLHFGNGTRLTVT.

The V call is TRBV20-1, the J call TRBJ1-3, with 8 bases fitting TRBD1. The ends lost 0 bases at V and 4 bases at J; junction bases unmatched: 5. The CDR3 contains 15 residues. The germline CDR1 and CDR2 sequences are DFQATT and SNEGSKA (reference sequence). The CDR3 nucleotides are TGCAGTGCTAGAGATCCGGACAGGGCCGGAAACACCATATATTTT. This codes for CSARDPDRAGNTIYF.

This clonotype has at least ten counts. The chain employs TRBV4-3 and TRBJ1-4; 10 positions agree with TRBD1. This CDR3 has 15 residues. V was clipped by 3 bases and J by 8 bases; unmatched bases: 6. The germline gives CDR1 LGHNA, CDR2 YSLEER. The CDR3 sequence is CASSHGDRGGEKLFF. The CDR3 region has the DNA TGCGCCAGCAGCCACGGGGACAGGGGCGGCGAAAAACTGTTTTTT.

In its sample, this clonotype was seen many times. The CDR3 coding sequence is TGTGCCAGCAGTTTACAGGGGGGTTACGAGCAGTACTTC. It is translated as CASSLQGGYEQYF. V usage is TRBV6-2 or TRBV6-3 and J usage is TRBJ2-7, with TRBD1 matching 8 bases. V was pared by 4 bases and J by 4 bases, with 3 bases of the junction left unmatched. The CDR3 has 13 amino acids. Germline CDR1 is MNHEY and CDR2 is SVGEGT.

The chain carries TRBV11-2 and TRBJ2-5; D is perhaps TRBD1 (5 bases). V was pared by 6 bases and J by 3 bases, with 8 bases between. Germline lookup yields CDR1 SGHAT and CDR2 FQNNGV. This CDR3 region has 12 residues. The CDR3 sequence: CASRGVKETQYF. CDR3 sequence (DNA): TGTGCCAGCAGAGGGGTTAAAGAGACCCAGTACTTC.

This clonotype was seen repeatedly, ten times or more. The V gene is TRBV5-1, the J gene TRBJ1-2; possibly TRBD1 for D (6 bases). The CDR3 covers 11 residues. Germline lookup yields CDR1 SGHRS and CDR2 YFSETQ. V lost 4 bases to trimming and J lost 8 bases, with 9 bases between them. The DNA of the CDR3 is TGCGCCAGCAGCCTCGGACAGGGCTACACCTTC. Its protein product is CASSLGQGYTF.

The chain joins TRBV5-6 to TRBJ2-2; D might be TRBD2 (6 bases). Trimming left V 4 bases short and J 4 bases short, with 8 bases between. Per the germline V gene, CDR1 is SGHDT and CDR2 is YYEEEE. The CDR3 consists of 13 residues. CDR3 bases: TGTGCCAGCAGCGGGGAGGTCACCGGGGAGCTGTTTTTT. It encodes CASSGEVTGELFF.

Many counts were recorded for this clonotype. The chain couples TRBV29-1 to TRBJ2-1, with 10 nucleotides matching TRBD1. The CDR3 extends over 14 amino acids. V lost 7 bases and J lost 6; bases outside the gene matches: 9. Germline CDR1 SQVTM, CDR2 ANQGSEA. DNA of the CDR3: TGCAGCGGGAGACAGGGGGCAAAGGGCAATGAGCAGTTCTTC. Its translation: CSGRQGAKGNEQFF.

The chain joins TRBV5-1 to TRBJ1-2; TRBD1 might be the D (6 bases). The CDR3 loop spans 15 amino acids. CDR1 and CDR2 (germline): SGHRS, YFSETQ. Between the trimmed V and J ends, which lost 6 bases and 4 bases, there was a span of 19 bases. In nucleotides, the CDR3 is TGCGCCAGCACCCAGGGGCAGGACACGAGCTATGGCTACACCTTC. Amino acids: CASTQGQDTSYGYTF.

The gene calls are TRBV5-6 and TRBJ2-3; possibly TRBD1 for D (5 bases). The V gene's germline CDR1 is SGHDT and CDR2 YYEEEE. Trimming pared 0 bases from V and 2 bases from J, leaving 10 bases between. This CDR3 has 15 residues. The CDR3 here is CASSLAGQYTDTQYF. CDR3 coding DNA: TGTGCCAGCAGCTTGGCAGGGCAGTACACAGATACGCAGTATTTT.

The sample holds a few counts of this clonotype. The J gene is TRBJ1-5, the V gene TRBV12-3 or TRBV12-4, with 8 bases aligning to TRBD1. The CDR3 is made up of 15 amino acids. V was clipped by 6 bases and J by 4 bases; unmatched bases: 8. This chain's CDR3 is CASSRTGRRNQPQHF. CDR3 bases: TGTGCCAGCAGCCGGACAGGGCGAAGAAATCAGCCCCAGCATTTT.

This clonotype came up many times. V gene TRBV6-4 combines with J gene TRBJ2-1, with 8 bases lining up with TRBD1. This CDR3 is 15 amino acids long. V trimming: 4 bases; J trimming: 4 bases; junction bases outside the gene matches: 6. The V gene's germline CDR1 is MRHNA and CDR2 SNTAGT. CDR3 loop: CASSVDRGVYNEQFF. DNA of the CDR3: TGTGCCAGCAGTGTTGACAGGGGAGTATACAATGAGCAGTTCTTC.

This clonotype was counted a few times. This sequence joins TRBV6-5 and TRBJ2-3; the match to TRBD2 covers 14 bases. The V segment lost 2 bases and the J segment 3 bases; nucleotides outside the gene matches: 7. This CDR3 has 18 amino acids. CDR1 is MNHEY and CDR2 is SVGAGI in the germline V gene. CDR3 nucleotide sequence: TGTGCCAGCAGTTACCTCGGACTAGCGGGGGGACCAACAGATACGCAGTATTTT. Encoded protein: CASSYLGLAGGPTDTQYF.

The chain has TRBV7-2 and TRBJ1-2, with D perhaps matching TRBD1 (5 bases). The CDR3 has 13 amino acids. Germline lookup yields CDR1 SGHTA and CDR2 FQGNSA. Trimming shortened V by 3 bases and J by 5 bases, and 10 bases separated the two germline ends. The CDR3 DNA is TGTGCCAGCAGCTTTAGGGACCTTTATGGCTACACCTTC. Translation: CASSFRDLYGYTF.

This clonotype was recorded at least ten times. V and J are TRBV5-1 and TRBJ1-4; TRBD1 matches at 8 bases. Losses at the gene ends were 3 bases for V and 7 bases for J; bases not matched to a gene: 5. CDR3 length equals 14 residues. Germline values: CDR1 SGHRS, CDR2 YFSETQ. The CDR3 region is CASSWGTGREKLFF. CDR3 sequence (DNA): TGCGCCAGCAGCTGGGGGACAGGCCGTGAAAAACTGTTTTTT.

The V call is TRBV2, the J call TRBJ1-1; D gene unclear. Germline CDR1 reads SNHLY; CDR2 reads FYNNEI. The CDR3 loop spans 14 amino acids. V dropped 7 bases and J dropped 0 bases, with 12 bases sitting between them. This CDR3 reads CASTSGFMNTEAFF. The CDR3 bases are TGTGCCAGCACTTCAGGTTTCATGAACACTGAAGCTTTCTTT.

At least ten counts were recorded for this clonotype. The chain uses TRBV6-1 and TRBJ1-1; no firm D call. Germline-derived CDR1 and CDR2 are MNHNS and SASEGT. Trimming pared 7 bases from V and 1 base from J, leaving 19 bases between. This CDR3 region has 16 residues. The CDR3 sequence is CASTPGEGRGNTEAFF. As DNA, the CDR3 is TGTGCCAGCACCCCCGGGGAAGGCCGAGGGAACACTGAAGCTTTCTTT.

This clonotype was recorded many times. This sequence joins TRBV20-1 and TRBJ1-2; D not certain. Trimming stripped 3 bases from V and 2 bases from J, with 16 bases between. This CDR3 spans 15 amino acids. Germline assignment: CDR1 DFQATT and CDR2 SNEGSKA (reference sequence). This CDR3 is CSASQSTGPNYGYTF. The CDR3 nucleotides read TGCAGTGCTAGTCAATCCACCGGGCCGAACTATGGCTACACCTTC.

In this sample, this clonotype turned up many times. The chain couples TRBV9 to TRBJ2-5, with TRBD1 identical over 9 bases. V lost 6 bases, J lost 3 bases, and 9 bases stayed unmatched. Germline CDR1 and CDR2: SGDLS and YYNGEE. CDR3 size: 15 residues. Here the CDR3 DNA reads TGTGCCAGCACAGGACAGGGGCAGGTCGAAGAGACCCAGTACTTC. Protein sequence: CASTGQGQVEETQYF. The full variable domain, in which reference TRBV9 and TRBJ2-5 provide the parts outside the CDR3, is DSGVTQTPKHLITATGQRVTLRCSPRSGDLSVYWYQQSLDQGLQFLIQYYNGEERAKGNILERFSAQQFPDLHSELNLSSLELGDSALYFCASTGQGQVEETQYFGPGTRLLVL.

This clonotype was observed at least ten times. The chain has TRBV10-3 and TRBJ2-7, with 9 positions matching TRBD1. The V and J ends lost 2 bases and 2 bases, in that order; junction bases with no gene match: 1. There are 14 residues in the CDR3. Germline loops: CDR1 ENHRY, CDR2 SYGVKD. The CDR3 loop reads CAISEDRGAYEQYF. DNA of the CDR3: TGTGCCATCAGTGAGGACAGGGGGGCCTACGAGCAGTACTTC.

The chain couples TRBV6-4 to TRBJ2-2, with D uncertain. This CDR3 contains 14 residues. Germline lookup yields CDR1 MRHNA and CDR2 SNTAGT. Trimming took 6 bases from V and 6 from J, leaving 14 bases between them. The CDR3 DNA follows: TGTGCCAGCAGCTACAACTTGGGATCCGGGGAGCTGTTTTTT. This sequence encodes CASSYNLGSGELFF.

This chain links TRBV12-3 or TRBV12-4 with TRBJ2-3; D is ambiguous. The CDR3 consists of 14 residues. Trimming left V 4 bases short and J 2 bases short, with 10 bases between. This CDR3 is CASSSPKFTDTQYF. The CDR3 bases are TGTGCCAGCAGTTCTCCAAAATTCACAGATACGCAGTATTTT.

This clonotype was seen only a few times. The V gene is TRBV12-3 or TRBV12-4, the J gene TRBJ2-1; D is perhaps TRBD1 (6 bases). CDR3 length: 15 residues. V was shortened by 5 bases and J by 8 bases, with 19 bases between the two germline ends. CDR3 sequence (DNA): TGTGCCAGCAGTCCCTACAGGGAATTGTTTGATGAGCAGTTCTTC. It translates to CASSPYRELFDEQFF.